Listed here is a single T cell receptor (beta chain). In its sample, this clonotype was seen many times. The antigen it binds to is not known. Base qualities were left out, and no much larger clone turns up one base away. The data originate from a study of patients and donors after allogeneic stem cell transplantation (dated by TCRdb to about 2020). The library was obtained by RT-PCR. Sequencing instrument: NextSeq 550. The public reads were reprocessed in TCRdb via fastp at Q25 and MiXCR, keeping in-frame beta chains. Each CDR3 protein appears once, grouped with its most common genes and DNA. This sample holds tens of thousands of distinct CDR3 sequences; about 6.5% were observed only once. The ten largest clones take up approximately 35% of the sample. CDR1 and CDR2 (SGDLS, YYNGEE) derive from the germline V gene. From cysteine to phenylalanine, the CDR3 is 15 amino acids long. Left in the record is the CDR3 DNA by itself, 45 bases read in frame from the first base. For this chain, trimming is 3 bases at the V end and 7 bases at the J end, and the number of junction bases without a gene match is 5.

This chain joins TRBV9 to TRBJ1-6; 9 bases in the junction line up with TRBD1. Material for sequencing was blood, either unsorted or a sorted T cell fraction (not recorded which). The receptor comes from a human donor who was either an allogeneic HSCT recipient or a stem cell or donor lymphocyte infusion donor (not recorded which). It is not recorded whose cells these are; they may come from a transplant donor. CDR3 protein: CASSAGQGTNSPLHF. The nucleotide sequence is TGTGCCAGCAGCGCAGGACAGGGGACGAATTCACCCCTCCACTTT.